This T cell receptor (beta chain) derives from a study of T cell repertoires in ileal Crohn's disease. The wider study: At surgery, under 40% of patients smoked, with median disease duration 7.9 years. From the surgical specimen's inflamed ileum, biopsies were taken as M0.

This CDR3 is built from 16 residues. V shed 1 base and J shed 3 bases, with 12 bases lying between them. Germline CDR1 reads KGHSH; CDR2 reads LQKENI. TCRdb's table, derived via immunoSEQ multiplex PCR, lists solely in-frame clones and lacks some. The table records 650 to 800 clones, 97% of them present only once. Time point defined: inflamed ileum from the surgical specimen. Source material: ileal tissue. The chain joins TRBV18 to TRBJ2-2, with a tentative D call TRBD1 (7 bases). The receptor was isolated from an adult with Crohn's disease. CDR3 residues: CASSPRGTADTGELFF. The CDR3 nucleotides read TGTGCCAGCTCACCACGCGGGACAGCAGACACCGGGGAGCTGTTTTTT.